These 21 T cell receptor beta chains came from one sample sequenced in a study of shared clonotypes between healthy human individuals (dated by TCRdb to the early 2020s). The library was built by means of the immunoSEQ multiplex PCR assay. TCRdb limited this immuneACCESS table to in-frame rearrangements with V and J called. A share of clones is missing; checked studies link under half to unresolved V genes, and the rest is unexplained. The sample records under 1,900,000 clones, roughly 98.5% of which are singletons. The top ten constitute 0.36% of the sample. Sequenced: naive CD4+ T cells sorted from blood. In the paper's terms, the cell subset or site label means: CD45RA+ positively selected. Receptor source: a man younger than 40 in good health.

The chain links TRBV5-1 to TRBJ1-1; TRBD1 matches at 12 bases. The germline CDR1 and CDR2 sequences are SGHRS and YFSETQ. There are 16 residues in the CDR3. V lost 4 bases, J lost 4 bases, and 8 bases stayed unmatched. The CDR3 loop reads CASSTGQGALSTEAFF. The CDR3 region has the DNA TGCGCCAGCAGCACGGGACAGGGGGCCTTGAGCACTGAAGCTTTCTTT.

The chain employs TRBV7-2 and TRBJ2-1; 7 positions agree with TRBD1. The CDR3 spans 16 residues. CDR1 and CDR2 (germline): SGHTA, FQGNSA. The junction had 7 bases not matched to a gene; V was cut back by 3 bases and J by 2 bases. The CDR3 loop reads CASSFGQVGPYNEQFF. CDR3 DNA: TGTGCCAGCAGCTTCGGACAGGTGGGACCCTACAATGAGCAGTTCTTC.

This clone was seen a few times. Within the sample, other DNA sequences also encode this same CDR3. CDR3 coding DNA: TGCAGCGTTCGACAAAACACTGAAGCTTTCTTT. This sequence encodes CSVRQNTEAFF. The chain links TRBV29-1 to TRBJ1-1, with D unclear. The germline CDR1 and CDR2 sequences are SQVTM and ANQGSEA. The CDR3 sequence is 11 residues long. Trimming stripped 5 bases from V and 2 bases from J, with 6 bases between.

V gene TRBV4-3 combines with J gene TRBJ2-1; possibly TRBD2 for D (6 bases). The CDR3 is 16 residues long. V lost 3 bases and J lost 0, with 12 bases in between. The germline gives CDR1 LGHNA, CDR2 YSLEER. The CDR3 nucleotides are TGCGCCAGCAGCCATCTCCGGGACTCCTCCTACAATGAGCAGTTCTTC. Translation: CASSHLRDSSYNEQFF.

This chain links TRBV28 with TRBJ1-1, with TRBD1 matching 7 bases. The V segment lost 7 bases and the J segment 0 bases; nucleotides outside the gene matches: 11. Germline-derived CDR1 and CDR2 are MDHEN and SYDVKM. The CDR3 runs to 16 residues. The CDR3 loop reads CASTLTGTRMNTEAFF. CDR3 sequence (DNA): TGTGCCAGCACCCTGACAGGGACAAGGATGAACACTGAAGCTTTCTTT. The complete variable domain, with remaining parts taken from reference TRBV28 and TRBJ1-1, reads DVKVTQSSRYLVKRTGEKVFLECVQDMDHENMFWYRQDPGLGLRLIYFSYDVKMKEKGDIPEGYSVSREKKERFSLILESASTNQTSMYLCASTLTGTRMNTEAFFGQGTRLTVV.

This chain connects TRBV10-3 to TRBJ2-3; no clear D gene. The CDR3 is 15 residues long. Trimming shortened V by 2 bases and J by 2 bases, and 11 bases separated the two germline ends. The germline gives CDR1 ENHRY, CDR2 SYGVKD. The CDR3 sequence is CAISEVKPPTDTQYF. The CDR3 DNA follows: TGTGCCATCAGTGAGGTCAAGCCCCCCACAGATACGCAGTATTTT.

V is TRBV7-2 and J is TRBJ1-1; no firm D call. The CDR3 runs to 13 residues. V shed 5 bases and J shed 1 base, with 8 bases lying between them. CDR1 is SGHTA and CDR2 is FQGNSA in the germline V gene. The CDR3 loop is CASSLPGNTEAFF. CDR3 in DNA: TGTGCCAGCAGCCTCCCGGGGAACACTGAAGCTTTCTTT.

This clone was seen only once. The sample contains more than one DNA sequence encoding this CDR3. The V gene is TRBV5-1, the J gene TRBJ2-2; TRBD1 agrees at 10 bases. The CDR3 extends over 15 amino acids. Losses at the gene ends were 4 bases for V and 3 bases for J; bases not matched to a gene: 3. Germline V lookup: CDR1 SGHRS, CDR2 YFSETQ. CDR3 loop: CASSLDRGDTGELFF. The CDR3 bases are TGCGCCAGCAGCCTGGACAGGGGGGACACCGGGGAGCTGTTTTTT.

The CDR3 region is CASSRDRGHTGELFF. The CDR3 DNA follows: TGTGCCAGCTCACGGGACCGGGGACATACCGGGGAGCTGTTTTTT. The chain is built from TRBV18 and TRBJ2-2; D is possibly TRBD1 (6 bases). CDR3 length: 15 amino acids. From germline, CDR1 is KGHSH and CDR2 LQKENI. The germline V and J ends were trimmed by 4 bases and 5 bases, with 14 bases remaining between them. The entire variable domain, with the rest obtained from reference TRBV18 and TRBJ2-2, is as follows: NAGVMQNPRHLVRRRGQEARLRCSPMKGHSHVYWYRQLPEEGLKFMVYLQKENIIDESGMPKERFSAEFPKEGPSILRIQQVVRGDSAAYFCASSRDRGHTGELFFGEGSRLTVL.

The chain joins TRBV10-2 to TRBJ2-7, with 7 bases identical to TRBD2. This CDR3 has 14 residues. J gave up 5 bases and V 6 bases, and 10 bases lay outside the gene matches. Per germline, CDR1 WSHSY and CDR2 SAAADI. For the CDR3, the DNA is TGCGCCAGCAGGTCGGGCGCGGGAGCGGACGAGCAGTACTTC. Translating gives CASRSGAGADEQYF.

The chain has TRBV5-8 and TRBJ2-7; D remains ambiguous. This CDR3 region has 14 residues. Germline V gene lookup returns CDR1 SGHTS and CDR2 YDEGEE. V lost 5 bases to trimming and J lost 5 bases, with 17 bases between them. The CDR3, as DNA: TGTGCCAGCAGTTTCCGGGCGAATCAGAACGAGCAGTACTTC. Residues: CASSFRANQNEQYF.

This chain joins TRBV10-3 and TRBJ2-6, with a tentative D call TRBD1 (5 bases). The germline V and J ends were trimmed by 0 bases and 2 bases, with 8 bases remaining between them. Germline CDR1 ENHRY, CDR2 SYGVKD. This CDR3 region has 16 residues. The CDR3 spells CAISESPRAGANVLTF. CDR3 bases: TGTGCCATCAGTGAGTCCCCCAGGGCTGGGGCCAACGTCCTGACTTTC.

The rearrangement joins TRBV7-8 to TRBJ2-3, with D uncertain. Germline V gene sequence: CDR1 SGHVS, CDR2 FQNEAQ. The CDR3 runs to 13 residues. V shed 4 bases and J shed 6 bases, with 11 bases lying between them. CDR3 in DNA: TGTGCCAGCAGCTCGGACGGCTGGGATACGCAGTATTTT. Translating gives CASSSDGWDTQYF. Supplemented by reference TRBV7-8 and TRBJ2-3, the full variable domain reads GAGVSQSPRYKVAKRGQDVALRCDPISGHVSLFWYQQALGQGPEFLTYFQNEAQLDKSGLPSDRFFAERPEGSVSTLKIQRTQQEDSAVYLCASSSDGWDTQYFGPGTRLTVL.

J is TRBJ2-7 and V is TRBV7-8; D perhaps matches TRBD2 (6 bases). The CDR3 is 16 residues long. CDR1 SGHVS and CDR2 FQNEAQ come from the germline V gene. V was shortened by 5 bases and J by 2 bases, with 19 bases between the two germline ends. CDR3 protein: CASSRQFGGGTYEQYF. CDR3 nucleotides: TGTGCCAGCAGCCGCCAATTCGGTGGGGGGACCTACGAGCAGTACTTC. Looking up the rest from reference TRBV7-8 and TRBJ2-7 gives the full variable domain: GAGVSQSPRYKVAKRGQDVALRCDPISGHVSLFWYQQALGQGPEFLTYFQNEAQLDKSGLPSDRFFAERPEGSVSTLKIQRTQQEDSAVYLCASSRQFGGGTYEQYFGPGTRLTVT.

The chain joins TRBV27 to TRBJ2-2; D is possibly TRBD1 or TRBD2 (5 bases each). V was shortened by 4 bases and J by 6 bases, with 12 bases between the two germline ends. Germline assignment: CDR1 MNHEY and CDR2 SMNVEV (reference sequence). The CDR3 totals 14 residues. CDR3 region: CASSSRGGPGELFF. CDR3 bases: TGTGCCAGCAGTTCACGGGGCGGACCCGGGGAGCTGTTTTTT.

The chain carries TRBV28 and TRBJ1-2; TRBD1 might be the D (5 bases). Germline-derived CDR1 and CDR2 are MDHEN and SYDVKM. V shed 5 bases and J shed 8 bases, with 18 bases lying between them. The CDR3 is 14 residues long. The CDR3 region has the DNA TGTGCCAGCAGTACTAGCGGCAGGGTCGCGGGCTACACCTTC. It specifies CASSTSGRVAGYTF.

The chain couples TRBV4-2 to TRBJ2-4, with 7 bases aligning to TRBD1. This CDR3 has 14 residues. Per germline, CDR1 LGHNA and CDR2 YNFKEQ. The junction had 0 bases not matched to a gene; V was cut back by 3 bases and J by 1 base. The DNA for the CDR3 is TGTGCCAGCAGCCAGGACAGGGCCAAAAACATTCAGTACTTC. The encoded protein is CASSQDRAKNIQYF.

This sequence joins TRBV6-5 and TRBJ2-7, with TRBD2 matching 7 bases. Germline CDR1 is MNHEY and CDR2 is SVGAGI. V shed 2 bases and J 5 bases; nucleotides not matched to a gene: 12. CDR3 length equals 16 residues. CDR3 coding DNA: TGTGCCAGCAGTTACGCCATAGGCGGGAGTTCCCACGAGCAGTACTTC. This gives the protein CASSYAIGGSSHEQYF.

V and J are TRBV14 and TRBJ2-3; TRBD1 matches 10 bases. The CDR3 length is 16 residues. In germline, CDR1 is SGHDN, CDR2 FVKESK. The junction had 9 bases not matched to a gene; V was cut back by 4 bases and J by 5 bases. The CDR3 region is CASSRRQGAKGDTQYF. Here the CDR3 DNA reads TGTGCCAGCAGCCGCCGACAGGGGGCAAAGGGAGATACGCAGTATTTT.

The genes are TRBV27 and TRBJ2-7; D is possibly TRBD1 or TRBD2 (5 bases each). Germline CDR1 MNHEY, CDR2 SMNVEV (reference sequence). The CDR3 loop spans 15 amino acids. Trimming left V 3 bases short and J 3 bases short, with 15 bases between. CDR3 DNA: TGTGCCAGCAGTTTGGGGGTAGTAGCGAGCTACGAGCAGTACTTC. It is translated as CASSLGVVASYEQYF.

This clone has just one count. This chain uses TRBV18 with TRBJ1-1; D may be TRBD1 (5 bases). V lost 3 bases and J lost 3, with 17 bases in between. The germline V gene has CDR1 KGHSH and CDR2 LQKENI. CDR3 length equals 16 residues. The CDR3 protein is CASSPGPGRRHTEAFF. CDR3 coding DNA: TGTGCCAGCTCACCCGGGCCGGGACGAAGGCACACTGAAGCTTTCTTT.